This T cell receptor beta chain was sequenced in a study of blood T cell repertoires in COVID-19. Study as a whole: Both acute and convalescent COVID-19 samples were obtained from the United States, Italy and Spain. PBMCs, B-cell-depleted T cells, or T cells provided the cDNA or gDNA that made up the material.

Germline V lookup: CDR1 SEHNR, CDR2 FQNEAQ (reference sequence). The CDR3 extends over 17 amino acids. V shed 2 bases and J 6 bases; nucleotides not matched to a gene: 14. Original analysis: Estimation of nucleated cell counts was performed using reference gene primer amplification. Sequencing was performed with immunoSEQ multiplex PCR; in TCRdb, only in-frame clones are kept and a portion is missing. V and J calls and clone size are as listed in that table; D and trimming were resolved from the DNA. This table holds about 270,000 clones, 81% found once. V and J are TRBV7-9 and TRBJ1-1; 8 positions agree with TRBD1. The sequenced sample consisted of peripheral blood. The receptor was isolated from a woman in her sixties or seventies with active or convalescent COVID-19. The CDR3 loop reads CASSLTDRDLFNPEAFF. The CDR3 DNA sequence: TGTGCCAGCAGCTTAACGGACAGGGATCTTTTTAACCCTGAAGCTTTCTTT.